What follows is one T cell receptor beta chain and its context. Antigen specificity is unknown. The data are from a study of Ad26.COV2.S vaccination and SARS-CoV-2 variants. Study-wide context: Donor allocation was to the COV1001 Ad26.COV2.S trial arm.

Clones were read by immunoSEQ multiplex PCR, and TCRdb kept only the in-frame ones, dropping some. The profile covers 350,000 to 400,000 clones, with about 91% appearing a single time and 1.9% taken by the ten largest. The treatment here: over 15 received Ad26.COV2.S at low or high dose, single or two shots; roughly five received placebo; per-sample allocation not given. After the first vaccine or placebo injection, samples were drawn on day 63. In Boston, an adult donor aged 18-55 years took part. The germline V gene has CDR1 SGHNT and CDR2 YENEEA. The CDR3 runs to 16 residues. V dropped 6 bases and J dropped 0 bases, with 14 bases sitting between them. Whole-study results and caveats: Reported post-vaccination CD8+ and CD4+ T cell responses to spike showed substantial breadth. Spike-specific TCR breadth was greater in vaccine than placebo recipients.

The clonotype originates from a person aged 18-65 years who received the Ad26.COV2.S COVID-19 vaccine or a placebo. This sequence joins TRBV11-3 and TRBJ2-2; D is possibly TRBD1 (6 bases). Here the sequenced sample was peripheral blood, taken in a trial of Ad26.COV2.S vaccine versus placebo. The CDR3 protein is CASSSSTGTNTGELFF. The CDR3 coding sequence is TGTGCCAGCAGTTCCTCAACAGGGACGAACACCGGGGAGCTGTTTTTT. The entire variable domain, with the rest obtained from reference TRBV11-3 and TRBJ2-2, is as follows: EAGVVQSPRYKIIEKKQPVAFWCNPISGHNTLYWYLQNLGQGPELLIRYENEEAVDDSQLPKDRFSAERLKGVDSTLKIQPAELGDSAVYLCASSSSTGTNTGELFFGEGSRLTVL.